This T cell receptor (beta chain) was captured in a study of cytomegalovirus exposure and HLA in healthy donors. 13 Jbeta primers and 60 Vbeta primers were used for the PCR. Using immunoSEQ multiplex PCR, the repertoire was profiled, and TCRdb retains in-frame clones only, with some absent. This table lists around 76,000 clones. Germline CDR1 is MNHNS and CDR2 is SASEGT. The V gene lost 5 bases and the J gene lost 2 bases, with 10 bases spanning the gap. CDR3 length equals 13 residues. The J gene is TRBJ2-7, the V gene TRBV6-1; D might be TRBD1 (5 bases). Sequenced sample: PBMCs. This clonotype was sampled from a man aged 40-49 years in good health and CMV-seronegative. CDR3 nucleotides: TGTGCCAGCAGTCGGACGGACACCTACGAGCAGTACTTC. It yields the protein CASSRTDTYEQYF.